These 23 T cell receptor beta chains share one sample of origin, sequenced in a study of blood T cell repertoires in COVID-19. The table came from immunoSEQ multiplex PCR; TCRdb's copy has only in-frame clones and leaves some out. Of 130,000 or so clones listed, about 88% are singletons. The sample comprised peripheral blood. The source is a human donor with COVID-19, enrolled during active disease. The donor label of this sample is uncertain.

This chain links TRBV3-1 (or the pseudogene TRBV3-2) with TRBJ2-7; 7 nucleotides align to TRBD1. Germline-derived CDR1 and CDR2 are LGHDT and YNNKEL (reference sequence). V trimming: 6 bases; J trimming: 0 bases; junction bases outside the gene matches: 5. The CDR3 sequence is 14 residues long. CDR3 DNA sequence: TGTGCCAGCAGGAGGGGGCCGAGCTCCTACGAGCAGTACTTC. Translated, it gives CASRRGPSSYEQYF.

This clone was recorded only once. The rearrangement uses TRBV11-2 and TRBJ2-7; TRBD1 matches 7 bases. The V segment lost 5 bases and the J segment 2 bases; nucleotides outside the gene matches: 6. CDR1 is SGHAT, CDR2 FQNNGV, per germline. This CDR3 comprises 14 residues. The CDR3 DNA reads as TGTGCCAGCAGCCTCCCGGGACAGCCCTACGAGCAGTACTTC. This codes for CASSLPGQPYEQYF.

The chain has TRBV5-4 and TRBJ2-7; D might be TRBD1 (5 bases). In germline, CDR1 is SGHNT, CDR2 YYREEE (reference sequence). V lost 0 bases and J lost 3, with 7 bases in between. This CDR3 is built from 13 residues. The DNA of the CDR3 is TGTGCCAGCAGCTTGGGACAGAACTACGAGCAGTACTTC. Translated: CASSLGQNYEQYF.

This chain links TRBV27 with TRBJ2-5; D remains unclear. The germline V and J ends were trimmed by 5 bases and 0 bases, with 13 bases remaining between them. Germline CDR1 reads MNHEY; CDR2 reads SMNVEV (reference sequence). This CDR3 is 15 amino acids long. As DNA, the CDR3 is TGTGCCAGCAGTCCCAGACTTTGGTACCAAGAGACCCAGTACTTC. Its translation: CASSPRLWYQETQYF.

The V call is TRBV6-5, the J call TRBJ1-1, with unresolved D. Looked up from germline, CDR1 is MNHEY and CDR2 is SVGAGI. The germline V and J ends were trimmed by 4 bases and 0 bases, with 15 bases remaining between them. This CDR3 contains 16 residues. As DNA, the CDR3 is TGTGCCAGCAGTTCGCCCGGGCGGGGTCTGAACACTGAAGCTTTCTTT. As protein: CASSSPGRGLNTEAFF.

The genes are TRBV5-8 and TRBJ1-1; D gene ambiguous. With 2 bases removed from V and 11 bases from J, the gap between germline ends came to 13 bases. The germline V gene encodes CDR1 SGHTS and CDR2 YDEGEE. The CDR3 totals 12 residues. Here the CDR3 reads CASSFSRQSAFF. DNA for the CDR3: TGTGCCAGCAGCTTTTCGCGGCAATCTGCTTTCTTT. Together with reference TRBV5-8 and TRBJ1-1, the CDR3 gives the full variable domain: EAGVTQSPTHLIKTRGQQATLRCSPISGHTSVYWYQQALGLGLQFLLWYDEGEERNRGNFPPRFSGRQFPNYSSELNVNALELEDSALYLCASSFSRQSAFFGQGTRLTVV.

This clone was seen a single time. CDR3 loop: CASSFGQGGGYF. CDR3 sequence (DNA): TGTGCCAGCAGTTTCGGTCAGGGAGGCGGGTACTTC. The chain carries TRBV12-3 or TRBV12-4 and TRBJ2-7; a weak D match, TRBD2 (6 bases). Trimming removed 3 bases from V and 12 bases from J, with 15 bases in between. This CDR3 contains 12 residues.

The chain links TRBV4-1 to TRBJ2-7, with D possibly TRBD2 on 5 matching bases. With 1 base removed from V and 4 bases from J, the gap between germline ends came to 14 bases. This CDR3 has 15 residues. Germline V gene lookup returns CDR1 MGHRA and CDR2 YSYEKL. The CDR3 DNA sequence: TGCGCCAGCAGCCAAGGTAGCGCAGTGAAATACGAGCAGTACTTC. This sequence encodes CASSQGSAVKYEQYF.

The rearrangement links TRBV6-1 to TRBJ2-7; D may be TRBD2 (5 bases). This CDR3 spans 16 amino acids. Looked up from germline, CDR1 is MNHNS and CDR2 is SASEGT. V was trimmed by 1 base and J by 0 bases, leaving 13 bases between them. In DNA form, the CDR3 reads TGTGCCAGCAGTGAAGTAGCTAGCTACCTCTCCTACGAGCAGTACTTC. It translates to CASSEVASYLSYEQYF.

This chain uses TRBV9 with TRBJ1-2; 7 bases map to TRBD1. The germline gives CDR1 SGDLS, CDR2 YYNGEE. Unmatched junction bases numbered 11, after V lost 5 bases and J lost 4 bases. There are 15 residues in the CDR3. The CDR3 nucleotides read TGTGCCAGCAGGAGCCTTGGGACAGCTTCCTATGGCTACACCTTC. Residues: CASRSLGTASYGYTF.

This clone was recorded a few times. The chain combines TRBV18 with TRBJ2-7; TRBD1 is a possible D gene (6 bases). The CDR3 consists of 14 residues. V shed 1 base and J shed 3 bases, with 10 bases lying between them. From germline, CDR1 is KGHSH and CDR2 LQKENI. The DNA of the CDR3 is TGTGCCAGCTCACCACTACAGGGTGACTACGAGCAGTACTTC. Translating gives CASSPLQGDYEQYF.

The rearrangement links TRBV4-2 to TRBJ2-2; the match to TRBD2 covers 8 bases. V lost 1 base to trimming and J lost 4 bases; unmatched junction nucleotides: 2. The germline V gene encodes CDR1 LGHNA and CDR2 YNFKEQ. There are 15 residues in the CDR3. The CDR3 sequence: CASSQAGGRTGELFF. DNA for the CDR3: TGTGCCAGCAGCCAAGCGGGGGGGCGCACCGGGGAGCTGTTTTTT.

V is TRBV30 and J is TRBJ1-2, with 8 bases fitting TRBD1. Germline assignment: CDR1 GTSNPN and CDR2 SVGIG (reference sequence). J lost 7 bases, V lost 4 bases, and 8 bases had no gene match. The CDR3 is made up of 13 amino acids. This chain's CDR3 is CAWNSQGALGYTF. CDR3 nucleotides: TGTGCCTGGAACAGTCAGGGGGCGCTTGGCTACACCTTC.

The chain combines TRBV11-1 with TRBJ1-2, with D unresolved. The CDR3 loop spans 12 amino acids. In germline, CDR1 is SGHAT, CDR2 FQDESV (reference sequence). Trimming stripped 0 bases from V and 11 bases from J, with 10 bases between. The CDR3 nucleotides read TGTGCCAGCAGCTTAGCCGGCATGCGGTACACCTTC. Protein: CASSLAGMRYTF.

This clone was seen a single time. V usage is TRBV5-1 and J usage is TRBJ1-5; D not resolved. Germline CDR1 is SGHRS and CDR2 is YFSETQ. This CDR3 has 13 amino acids. The ends were cut back, 0 bases at V and 2 bases at J, with 3 bases in the middle. Written as DNA, the CDR3 is TGCGCCAGCAGCTTGGCTGGCAATCAGCCCCAGCATTTT. Translated, it gives CASSLAGNQPQHF.

The J gene is TRBJ1-1, the V gene TRBV4-2; D not certain. V lost 0 bases, J lost 4 bases, and 18 bases lay in between. The germline gives CDR1 LGHNA, CDR2 YNFKEQ. The CDR3 is made up of 17 amino acids. CDR3 amino acids: CASSQEVGHQGGTEAFF. In DNA, the CDR3 is TGTGCCAGCAGCCAAGAAGTTGGGCACCAAGGAGGCACTGAAGCTTTCTTT.

This clone was observed a single time. The sample holds other DNA sequences that translate to the same CDR3. This sequence joins TRBV9 and TRBJ2-5; no clear D. The V gene's germline CDR1 is SGDLS and CDR2 YYNGEE. Trimming removed 0 bases at V and 2 bases at J, with 5 bases between. This CDR3 spans 13 amino acids. The CDR3 here is CASSVGVQETQYF. CDR3 in DNA: TGTGCCAGCAGCGTAGGAGTACAAGAGACCCAGTACTTC. Full variable domain (missing parts from reference TRBV9 and TRBJ2-5): DSGVTQTPKHLITATGQRVTLRCSPRSGDLSVYWYQQSLDQGLQFLIQYYNGEERAKGNILERFSAQQFPDLHSELNLSSLELGDSALYFCASSVGVQETQYFGPGTRLLVL.

The genes are TRBV30 and TRBJ1-2; TRBD1 matches at 8 bases. This CDR3 contains 15 residues. The V and J ends lost 2 bases and 4 bases, in that order; junction bases with no gene match: 9. The germline CDR1 and CDR2 sequences are GTSNPN and SVGIG (reference sequence). This CDR3 is CAWSLGQGLLYGYTF. CDR3 bases: TGTGCCTGGAGTCTAGGACAGGGATTACTCTATGGCTACACCTTC.

This chain uses TRBV7-9 with TRBJ2-7, with TRBD1 matching over 9 bases. This CDR3 has 15 residues. Germline V lookup: CDR1 SEHNR, CDR2 FQNEAQ (reference sequence). With 4 bases clipped from V and 4 bases from J, the junction kept 8 bases outside the gene matches. The CDR3 DNA follows: TGTGCCAGCAGCTATTCCGGGACAGGGTTTTACGAGCAGTACTTC. Its translation is CASSYSGTGFYEQYF.

The V call is TRBV28, the J call TRBJ1-2; TRBD1 might be the D (6 bases). CDR1 is MDHEN and CDR2 is SYDVKM in the germline V gene. Trimming removed 6 bases from V and 4 bases from J, with 18 bases in between. The CDR3 contains 15 residues. The CDR3 protein is CASSPLGTPVYGYTF. Written as DNA, the CDR3 is TGTGCCAGCAGCCCGCTCGGGACACCGGTCTATGGCTACACCTTC.

The gene calls are TRBV4-1 and TRBJ2-1, with D perhaps TRBD2 (5 bases). CDR1 is MGHRA and CDR2 is YSYEKL in the germline V gene. V lost 1 base, J lost 10 bases, and 17 bases lay in between. This CDR3 is 15 amino acids long. The CDR3 DNA follows: TGCGCCAGCAGCCAAGGCGCAGCGGCCCTTTTAGAGCAGTTCTTC. Encoded protein: CASSQGAAALLEQFF.

This clone was counted between two and nine times. The chain is built from TRBV2 and TRBJ2-5; 7 bases agree with TRBD1. This CDR3 is 13 amino acids long. Germline V gives CDR1 SNHLY, CDR2 FYNNEI. The V gene end was trimmed by 6 bases and the J gene end by 1 base; junction bases not matched to a gene: 2. CDR3 protein: CASSRDSQETQYF. The CDR3 DNA is TGTGCCAGCAGCCGGGACAGCCAAGAGACCCAGTACTTC.

The V call is TRBV7-9, the J call TRBJ2-4; 12 positions match TRBD2. CDR1 and CDR2 (germline): SEHNR, FQNEAQ (reference sequence). The junction had 6 bases not matched to a gene; V was cut back by 2 bases and J by 4 bases. The CDR3 has 17 residues. CDR3 loop: CASSLSLAGGRKNIQYF. The CDR3 DNA reads as TGTGCCAGCAGCTTATCACTAGCGGGGGGCAGAAAAAACATTCAGTACTTC. Using reference TRBV7-9 and TRBJ2-4 for the parts outside the CDR3, the full variable domain is DTGVSQNPRHKITKRGQNVTFRCDPISEHNRLYWYRQTLGQGPEFLTYFQNEAQLEKSRLLSDRFSAERPKGSFSTLEIQRTEQGDSAMYLCASSLSLAGGRKNIQYFGAGTRLSVL.